This entry lists 17 T cell receptor beta chains sequenced from one sample in a study of CD8+ T cells in alopecia areata. Treatment specified: oral pan-JAK inhibitor, 5-10 mg twice daily. RNA was isolated and reverse transcribed to cDNA, the sequencing template. TCRdb keeps only in-frame clones here, not all; method: immunoSEQ multiplex PCR. The profile covers about 280,000 clones, with 58% appearing a single time and more than 1.5% taken by the ten largest. The sequencing here drew on CD4+ T cells sorted from blood, taken at week 24, from a patient treated with tofacitinib. Source of these receptors: a human donor with alopecia areata.

This clone was counted between two and nine times. This same CDR3 is encoded by further DNA sequences in the sample. This rearrangement joins TRBV7-8 to TRBJ1-1; no clear D. V shed 5 bases and J shed 0 bases, with 13 bases lying between them. Germline CDR1 SGHVS, CDR2 FQNEAQ. The CDR3 consists of 15 residues. CDR3 coding DNA: TGTGCCAGCAGCCCCTCGGGAAGGCTGAACACTGAAGCTTTCTTT. Protein: CASSPSGRLNTEAFF.

This clone turned up a few times. The V call is TRBV29-1, the J call TRBJ2-5; D possibly corresponds to TRBD2 (5 bases). V was trimmed by 6 bases and J by 3 bases, leaving 11 bases between them. Per germline, CDR1 SQVTM and CDR2 ANQGSEA. This CDR3 region has 12 residues. In DNA form, the CDR3 reads TGCAGCGTCCGCGGACTGGAAGAGACCCAGTACTTC. It yields the protein CSVRGLEETQYF. Full variable domain (rest looked up from reference TRBV29-1 and TRBJ2-5): SAVISQKPSRDICQRGTSLTIQCQVDSQVTMMFWYRQQPGQSLTLIATANQGSEATYESGFVIDKFPISRPNLTFSTLTVSNMSPEDSSIYLCSVRGLEETQYFGPGTRLLVL.

The V and J genes are TRBV2 and TRBJ1-1; D unresolved. The CDR3 runs 15 residues. Germline loops: CDR1 SNHLY, CDR2 FYNNEI. V gave up 3 bases and J gave up 4 bases, with 15 bases separating them. The CDR3 is CASSDDQWRSTEAFF. The CDR3 coding sequence is TGTGCCAGCAGTGATGATCAGTGGAGATCCACTGAAGCTTTCTTT.

This clone was counted between two and nine times. For the CDR3, the DNA is TGCGCCAGCAGCCAAACAAATCCTAGCGGGGCGCAAAGGAGCTCCTACAATGAGCAGTTCTTC. This gives the protein CASSQTNPSGAQRSSYNEQFF. The rearrangement links TRBV4-3 to TRBJ2-1; the match to TRBD2 covers 9 bases. This CDR3 comprises 21 residues. V was clipped by 2 bases and J by 0 bases; unmatched bases: 17. Germline CDR1 reads LGHNA; CDR2 reads YSLEER.

The V call is TRBV5-1, the J call TRBJ2-7; no clear D. Looked up from germline, CDR1 is SGHRS and CDR2 is YFSETQ. This CDR3 has 14 residues. The V end was cut by 5 bases, the J end by 0 bases, with 12 bases between. CDR3 sequence reads: CASSLSVSSYEQYF. CDR3 in DNA: TGCGCCAGCAGTTTGTCCGTAAGCTCCTACGAGCAGTACTTC.

The chain couples TRBV30 to TRBJ2-2, with D perhaps assigned TRBD1 or TRBD2 (5 bases each). CDR1 and CDR2 from the germline V gene are GTSNPN and SVGIG (reference sequence). This CDR3 has 12 amino acids. The chain's CDR3 is CAHWGSTGELFF. The CDR3 DNA follows: TGTGCACATTGGGGGAGCACCGGGGAGCTGTTTTTT.

V is TRBV29-1 and J is TRBJ2-4; the D is unclear. The CDR3 has 14 residues. Per germline, CDR1 SQVTM and CDR2 ANQGSEA. Trimming took off 6 bases at V and 0 bases at J, with 12 bases between the two ends. CDR3 amino acids: CSVIEPLAKNIQYF. The DNA of the CDR3 is TGCAGCGTCATAGAACCCCTAGCCAAAAACATTCAGTACTTC.

The chain joins TRBV7-2 to TRBJ1-1; D unresolved. Trimming pared 0 bases from V and 6 bases from J, leaving 8 bases between. The CDR3 is 13 amino acids. The germline gives CDR1 SGHTA, CDR2 FQGNSA. The CDR3 coding sequence is TGTGCCAGCAGCTTAGCCTCGCAGGCTGAAGCTTTCTTT. It codes for CASSLASQAEAFF.

The V gene is TRBV29-1, the J gene TRBJ2-2, with TRBD2 as a possible D gene (5 bases). Looked up from germline, CDR1 is SQVTM and CDR2 is ANQGSEA. Trimming took off 1 base at V and 3 bases at J, with 15 bases between the two ends. The CDR3 consists of 16 residues. The CDR3 spells CSVEGRLAADTGELFF. CDR3 in DNA: TGCAGCGTTGAAGGTCGTCTAGCTGCGGACACCGGGGAGCTGTTTTTT.

This clone has only a few counts. The chain employs TRBV30 and TRBJ1-1; a weak D match, TRBD1 (5 bases). The CDR3 has 13 residues. Germline values: CDR1 GTSNPN, CDR2 SVGIG (reference sequence). V was clipped by 5 bases and J by 1 base, with 11 bases between them. CDR3 nucleotide sequence: TGTGCCTGGGGGATTCAGGGGAACACTGAAGCTTTCTTT. Residues: CAWGIQGNTEAFF.

This clone appeared a single time. In nucleotides, the CDR3 is TGTGCCAGCAGCCAAGATCATTTTCAAGAGACCCAGTACTTC. Translation: CASSQDHFQETQYF. The chain uses TRBV4-2 and TRBJ2-5; D not resolved. The V gene lost 0 bases and the J gene lost 2 bases, with 7 bases spanning the gap. This CDR3 is built from 14 residues. Germline V lookup: CDR1 LGHNA, CDR2 YNFKEQ.

The sample holds one count of this clone. The chain uses TRBV27 and TRBJ2-5; the match to TRBD2 covers 13 bases. Germline lookup yields CDR1 MNHEY and CDR2 SMNVEV (reference sequence). After removal of 6 bases from V and 6 bases from J, the junction contained 7 bases not matched to a gene. The length of the CDR3 is 15 residues. The DNA of the CDR3 is TGTGCCAGCAGACTAGCGGGGGGGCGAGGGAAGACCCAGTACTTC. It translates to CASRLAGGRGKTQYF.

The chain is built from TRBV5-4 and TRBJ2-3; D gene unclear. In germline, CDR1 is SGHNT, CDR2 YYREEE (reference sequence). This CDR3 contains 14 residues. Trimming left V 2 bases short and J 2 bases short, with 9 bases between. The CDR3 DNA sequence: TGTGCCAGCAGCTTCGGGCTACTCACAGATACGCAGTATTTT. It encodes CASSFGLLTDTQYF.

This clone occurred a few times. The same CDR3 also results from other DNA sequences found in this sample. This chain uses TRBV18 with TRBJ1-5; D gene unclear. The germline CDR1 and CDR2 sequences are KGHSH and LQKENI. The CDR3 contains 13 residues. With 3 bases removed from V and 4 bases from J, the gap between germline ends came to 7 bases. The DNA for the CDR3 is TGTGCCAGCTCACCTTCTGAGAATCAGCCCCAGCATTTT. Residues: CASSPSENQPQHF. Based on the CDR3 plus reference TRBV18 and TRBJ1-5, the full variable domain is NAGVMQNPRHLVRRRGQEARLRCSPMKGHSHVYWYRQLPEEGLKFMVYLQKENIIDESGMPKERFSAEFPKEGPSILRIQQVVRGDSAAYFCASSPSENQPQHFGDGTRLSIL.

The chain employs TRBV9 and TRBJ1-6; TRBD1 agrees at 7 bases. The germline CDR1 and CDR2 sequences are SGDLS and YYNGEE. Losses at the gene ends were 0 bases for V and 14 bases for J; bases not matched to a gene: 11. The CDR3 runs to 15 residues. CDR3 residues: CASSVASDRVLSLHF. The CDR3 DNA reads as TGTGCCAGCAGCGTAGCCTCAGACAGGGTTCTATCCCTCCACTTT.

Comment on this clone: The sample holds other DNA sequences that translate to the same CDR3. The gene calls are TRBV29-1 and TRBJ2-3; D call uncertain. Per germline, CDR1 SQVTM and CDR2 ANQGSEA. The CDR3 loop spans 13 amino acids. V was trimmed by 0 bases and J by 3 bases, leaving 7 bases between them. CDR3 DNA: TGCAGCGTTGAAGATCCCGGGACAGATACGCAGTATTTT. As protein: CSVEDPGTDTQYF.

This clone was counted only a few times. The chain carries TRBV9 and TRBJ1-2, with 8 bases fitting TRBD1. This CDR3 region has 15 residues. Looked up from germline, CDR1 is SGDLS and CDR2 is YYNGEE. With V trimmed by 1 base and J by 2 bases, 4 bases remained unmatched. For the CDR3, the DNA is TGTGCCAGCAGCGTAAGGACAGGGCAAAACTATGGCTACACCTTC. Translating gives CASSVRTGQNYGYTF.